Each of the 28 T cell receptor beta chains below was sequenced from the same sample in a study of blood T cell repertoires in COVID-19. Libraries were prepared by immunoSEQ multiplex PCR; TCRdb keeps only in-frame clonotypes and omits some of them. This table holds about 99,000 clones, under 90% found once. Sequenced: peripheral blood. The receptors were gathered from a human donor in a cohort sampled during active or convalescent COVID-19.

The chain employs TRBV5-1 and TRBJ1-1; 10 positions agree with TRBD1. Germline CDR1 reads SGHRS; CDR2 reads YFSETQ. J gave up 5 bases and V 3 bases, and 4 bases lay outside the gene matches. There are 14 residues in the CDR3. CDR3: CASSSGTGETEAFF. CDR3 nucleotides: TGCGCCAGCAGCTCCGGGACAGGGGAGACTGAAGCTTTCTTT.

This clone was observed a few times. The CDR3 protein is CAILGQGDNYGYTF. The CDR3 nucleotides are TGTGCCATCCTCGGACAGGGAGATAACTATGGCTACACCTTC. The gene calls are TRBV10-3 and TRBJ1-2, with 8 bases matching TRBD1. CDR3 length equals 14 residues. The junction had 6 bases not matched to a gene; V was cut back by 8 bases and J by 1 base. The V gene's germline CDR1 is ENHRY and CDR2 SYGVKD.

This rearrangement joins TRBV11-3 to TRBJ1-1, with D possibly TRBD1 on 6 matching bases. The CDR3 runs to 11 residues. Between the trimmed V and J ends, which lost 5 bases and 9 bases, there was a span of 10 bases. CDR1 and CDR2 from the germline V gene are SGHNT and YENEEA. CDR3 residues: CASSADSKAFF. CDR3 DNA: TGTGCCAGCAGCGCGGACAGCAAAGCTTTCTTT. The full variable domain, with the rest looked up from reference TRBV11-3 and TRBJ1-1, is EAGVVQSPRYKIIEKKQPVAFWCNPISGHNTLYWYLQNLGQGPELLIRYENEEAVDDSQLPKDRFSAERLKGVDSTLKIQPAELGDSAVYLCASSADSKAFFGQGTRLTVV.

This sequence joins TRBV4-2 and TRBJ1-5, with unresolved D. Per the germline V gene, CDR1 is LGHNA and CDR2 is YNFKEQ. The CDR3 runs 15 residues. Trimming stripped 0 bases from V and 3 bases from J, with 9 bases between. CDR3 loop: CASSQDGDINQPQHF. The CDR3 DNA sequence: TGTGCCAGCAGCCAAGACGGGGATATCAATCAGCCCCAGCATTTT.

V is TRBV11-2 and J is TRBJ1-5; tentatively, D is TRBD1 (5 bases). V gave up 4 bases and J gave up 7 bases, with 11 bases separating them. Germline V gene data show CDR1 as SGHAT and CDR2 as FQNNGV. The CDR3 sequence is 13 residues long. The CDR3 DNA sequence: TGTGCCAGCAGCTCAGGGCGAGGACAGCCCCAGCATTTT. Its protein is CASSSGRGQPQHF.

The J gene is TRBJ2-3, the V gene TRBV7-2, with TRBD1 matching over 12 bases. CDR3 length: 18 residues. The germline V gene encodes CDR1 SGHTA and CDR2 FQGNSA. V trimming: 6 bases; J trimming: 6 bases; junction bases outside the gene matches: 16. In DNA, the CDR3 is TGTGCCAGCAGTTTTAGTGGGACAGGGGGCCTTTGGGTGGATACGCAGTATTTT. This translates into CASSFSGTGGLWVDTQYF.

The table lists this clone with a count of one. DNA of the CDR3: TGCGCCAGCAGCCCCGGCGGACTTAAAACCGGGGAGCTGTTTTTT. Amino acid sequence: CASSPGGLKTGELFF. The chain combines TRBV5-1 with TRBJ2-2; weak D call: TRBD2 (5 bases). The ends were cut back, 4 bases at V and 5 bases at J, with 15 bases in the middle. The CDR3 is 15 amino acids. CDR1 SGHRS and CDR2 YFSETQ come from the germline V gene.

Of note for this clone: At one end, the junction sequence differs from germline, possibly due to a read error. The rearrangement links TRBV18 to TRBJ2-7; no clear D gene. The CDR3 consists of 15 residues. Germline assignment: CDR1 KGHSH and CDR2 LQKENI. CDR3 sequence: CASSKLMDDSYAQYF. CDR3 nucleotides: TGTGCCAGCTCAAAGCTCATGGATGACTCCTACGCGCAGTACTTC. Looking up the rest from reference TRBV18 and TRBJ2-7 gives the full variable domain: NAGVMQNPRHLVRRRGQEARLRCSPMKGHSHVYWYRQLPEEGLKFMVYLQKENIIDESGMPKERFSAEFPKEGPSILRIQQVVRGDSAAYFCASSKLMDDSYAQYFGPGTRLTVT.

The J gene is TRBJ1-4, the V gene TRBV5-6; TRBD1 matches 7 bases. This CDR3 has 15 amino acids. Germline values: CDR1 SGHDT, CDR2 YYEEEE. Trimming at V came to 3 bases and at J to 8 bases, leaving 10 bases not matched to a gene. The CDR3 coding sequence is TGTGCCAGCAGCTACTTACAGGGGAGACGGGAAAAACTGTTTTTT. Protein sequence: CASSYLQGRREKLFF.

This chain links TRBV2 with TRBJ1-2; D unclear. V lost 7 bases to trimming and J lost 6 bases, with 12 bases between them. The CDR3 loop spans 12 amino acids. Germline V gives CDR1 SNHLY, CDR2 FYNNEI. The CDR3, as DNA: TGTGCCAGCACTGCGCGGTGGAATGGCTACACCTTC. Its translation: CASTARWNGYTF.

On this clone: Other DNA variants within this sample encode the same CDR3. The chain carries TRBV3-1 (or the pseudogene TRBV3-2) and TRBJ1-5; the D is unclear. Germline CDR1 is LGHDT and CDR2 is YNNKEL (reference sequence). The CDR3 has 13 residues. Trimming took off 0 bases at V and 4 bases at J, with 4 bases between the two ends. CDR3 nucleotides: TGTGCCAGCAGCCAAGACCTTAATCAGCCCCAGCATTTT. Amino acids: CASSQDLNQPQHF.

This sequence joins TRBV12-3 or TRBV12-4 and TRBJ1-5; no firm D call. V was clipped by 2 bases and J by 10 bases, with 9 bases between them. The CDR3 has 12 amino acids. CDR3 sequence: CASSLQALPQHF. The CDR3 DNA sequence: TGTGCCAGCAGTTTACAGGCTCTCCCCCAGCATTTT.

The chain uses TRBV4-2 and TRBJ1-2; 10 nucleotides line up with TRBD1. Germline CDR1 is LGHNA and CDR2 is YNFKEQ. Unmatched junction bases numbered 2, after V lost 1 base and J lost 6 bases. CDR3 length: 14 amino acids. The DNA of the CDR3 is TGTGCCAGCAGCCAAGGGACAGGGGGTGATGGCTACACCTTC. Translating gives CASSQGTGGDGYTF.

The chain has TRBV5-6 and TRBJ2-1, with D perhaps TRBD2 (5 bases). The CDR3 extends over 15 amino acids. V was clipped by 1 base and J by 4 bases, with 12 bases between them. Germline CDR1 is SGHDT and CDR2 is YYEEEE. DNA of the CDR3: TGTGCCAGCAGCTTGAGCGCCTCGGGGTACAATGAGCAGTTCTTC. Its translation is CASSLSASGYNEQFF.

The chain carries TRBV2 and TRBJ2-1; D might be TRBD2 (6 bases). Germline lookup yields CDR1 SNHLY and CDR2 FYNNEI. V shed 6 bases and J shed 2 bases, with 11 bases lying between them. The CDR3 spans 14 residues. The CDR3: CASSGGETYNEQFF. The CDR3 coding sequence is TGTGCCAGCAGCGGGGGAGAGACCTACAATGAGCAGTTCTTC.

The rearrangement joins TRBV19 to TRBJ2-7, with D perhaps TRBD2 (6 bases). The CDR3 is 15 residues long. V lost 2 bases to trimming and J lost 4 bases, with 15 bases between them. CDR1 is LNHDA and CDR2 is SQIVND in the germline V gene (reference sequence). This chain's CDR3 is CASSITGLGNYEQYF. The DNA of the CDR3 is TGTGCCAGTAGTATAACGGGACTCGGAAATTACGAGCAGTACTTC.

A few counts support this clone. This chain joins TRBV12-5 and TRBJ1-2, with D possibly being TRBD1 (5 bases). This CDR3 is built from 13 residues. Germline CDR1 and CDR2: LGHNT and FRNRAP. The V end lost 6 bases, the J end lost 6 bases, and 14 bases lay between the germline ends. CDR3 nucleotides: TGTGCTAGTGGGTCGGGGGAAGTTAATGGCTACACCTTC. This gives the protein CASGSGEVNGYTF.

This clone came up once. V gene TRBV28 combines with J gene TRBJ2-7; 9 positions agree with TRBD1. The germline gives CDR1 MDHEN, CDR2 SYDVKM. The length of the CDR3 is 13 residues. After removal of 3 bases from V and 3 bases from J, the junction contained 0 bases not matched to a gene. The CDR3 DNA reads as TGTGCCAGCAGTTTGACAGGGGGCTACGAGCAGTACTTC. It yields the protein CASSLTGGYEQYF.

The rearrangement links TRBV9 to TRBJ2-2; 9 nucleotides line up with TRBD2. Losses at the gene ends were 0 bases for V and 6 bases for J; bases not matched to a gene: 12. Germline V gives CDR1 SGDLS, CDR2 YYNGEE. The CDR3 is made up of 18 amino acids. Written as DNA, the CDR3 is TGTGCCAGCAGCGTAGACTCCCCGGCGGGGGGGCTATCCGGGGAGCTGTTTTTT. Translating it yields CASSVDSPAGGLSGELFF.

This clone was observed a few times. This chain connects TRBV18 to TRBJ2-7, with 7 bases that match TRBD2. Germline values: CDR1 KGHSH, CDR2 LQKENI. The V gene end was trimmed by 2 bases and the J gene end by 5 bases; junction bases not matched to a gene: 9. This CDR3 region has 15 residues. The CDR3 nucleotides are TGTGCCAGCTCACCAGATAGCGGGCTCGCGGACGAGCAGTACTTC. This codes for CASSPDSGLADEQYF.

This chain connects TRBV5-1 to TRBJ2-2, with D possibly matching TRBD1 (5 bases). The CDR3 covers 15 residues. Germline assignment: CDR1 SGHRS and CDR2 YFSETQ. V gave up 4 bases and J gave up 1 base, with 11 bases separating them. The CDR3 DNA reads TGCGCCAGCAGCCCACTTCAGGGGAACACCGGGGAGCTGTTTTTT. It translates to CASSPLQGNTGELFF.

The chain is built from TRBV27 and TRBJ1-1; weak D call: TRBD1 (5 bases). Germline lookup yields CDR1 MNHEY and CDR2 SMNVEV (reference sequence). The V gene lost 6 bases and the J gene lost 8 bases, with 19 bases spanning the gap. The CDR3 totals 14 residues. CDR3 region: CASSRSGGTMEAFF. In DNA, the CDR3 is TGTGCCAGCAGCAGGTCGGGGGGGACTATGGAAGCTTTCTTT.

V and J are TRBV7-6 and TRBJ1-6, with D perhaps matching TRBD1 (5 bases). The CDR3 is 16 residues long. Germline V gene lookup returns CDR1 SGHVS and CDR2 FNYEAQ. Trimming took 5 bases from V and 10 from J, leaving 21 bases between them. The CDR3 bases are TGTGCCAGCAGCCCCCGGGACTCGCTCATTGAGTCACCCCTCCACTTT. Its translation is CASSPRDSLIESPLHF.

This chain connects TRBV11-3 to TRBJ2-2; a possible D gene is TRBD2 (6 bases). CDR1 and CDR2 (germline): SGHNT, YENEEA. CDR3 length: 17 residues. Trimming left V 7 bases short and J 1 base short, with 19 bases between. CDR3: CASTFGGTRGNTGELFF. In DNA form, the CDR3 reads TGTGCCAGCACCTTCGGAGGTACGCGGGGGAACACCGGGGAGCTGTTTTTT.

J is TRBJ2-3 and V is TRBV2; 9 bases match TRBD2. The CDR3 spans 18 residues. V lost 6 bases, J lost 2 bases, and 15 bases stayed unmatched. CDR1 and CDR2 (germline): SNHLY, FYNNEI. This CDR3 reads CASSEPTGTSSVTDTQYF. CDR3 coding DNA: TGTGCCAGCAGCGAACCTACCGGGACTAGCTCTGTCACAGATACGCAGTATTTT.

The CDR3 loop is CASSLWAGSGNTIYF. The CDR3 DNA reads as TGTGCCAGCAGTTTATGGGCAGGCTCTGGAAACACCATATATTTT. The V and J genes are TRBV28 and TRBJ1-3; D remains unclear. V was cut by 0 bases and J by 0 bases, with 6 bases left in between. This CDR3 contains 15 residues. CDR1 MDHEN and CDR2 SYDVKM come from the germline V gene. Together with reference TRBV28 and TRBJ1-3, the CDR3 gives the full variable domain: DVKVTQSSRYLVKRTGEKVFLECVQDMDHENMFWYRQDPGLGLRLIYFSYDVKMKEKGDIPEGYSVSREKKERFSLILESASTNQTSMYLCASSLWAGSGNTIYFGEGSWLTVV.

This rearrangement joins TRBV19 to TRBJ1-5, with 10 bases matching TRBD1. The CDR3 has 13 residues. V lost 5 bases, J lost 5 bases, and 0 bases stayed unmatched. Per the germline V gene, CDR1 is LNHDA and CDR2 is SQIVND (reference sequence). The CDR3 reads CASSGTGDQPQHF. CDR3 in DNA: TGTGCCAGTAGTGGGACAGGGGATCAGCCCCAGCATTTT. Full variable domain (outside the CDR3, taken from reference TRBV19 and TRBJ1-5): DGGITQSPKYLFRKEGQNVTLSCEQNLNHDAMYWYRQDPGQGLRLIYYSQIVNDFQKGDIAEGYSVSREKKESFPLTVTSAQKNPTAFYLCASSGTGDQPQHFGDGTRLSIL.

This clone was counted once. The chain couples TRBV5-1 to TRBJ2-7; 7 nucleotides match TRBD1. Germline V gene data show CDR1 as SGHRS and CDR2 as YFSETQ. This CDR3 is 15 amino acids long. V lost 0 bases to trimming and J lost 2 bases; unmatched junction nucleotides: 5. This chain's CDR3 is CASSLGGQVPYEQYF. DNA for the CDR3: TGCGCCAGCAGCTTGGGCGGACAGGTCCCCTACGAGCAGTACTTC.